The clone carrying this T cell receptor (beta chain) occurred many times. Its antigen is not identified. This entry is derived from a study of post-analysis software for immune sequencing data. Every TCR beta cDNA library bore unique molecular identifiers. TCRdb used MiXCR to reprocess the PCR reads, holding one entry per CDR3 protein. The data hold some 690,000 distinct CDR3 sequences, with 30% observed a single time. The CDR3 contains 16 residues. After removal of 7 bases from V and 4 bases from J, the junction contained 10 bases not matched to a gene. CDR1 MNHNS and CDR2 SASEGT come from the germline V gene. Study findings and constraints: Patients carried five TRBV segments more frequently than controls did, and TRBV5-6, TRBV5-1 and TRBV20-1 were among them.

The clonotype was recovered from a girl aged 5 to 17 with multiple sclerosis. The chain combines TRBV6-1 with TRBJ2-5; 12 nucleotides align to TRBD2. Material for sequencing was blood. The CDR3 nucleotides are TGTGCCAGCAAGATCCTAGCGGGGGGGCCTCTAGAGACCCAGTACTTC. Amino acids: CASKILAGGPLETQYF.